The T cell receptor beta chain under discussion was sequenced for a study of blood T cells in healthy people across ages. Worth noting for this clonotype: Its antigen is unidentified. It may be a read error: a sequence one base away is much more abundant.

Study findings and constraints: There was a strong correlation between TCR beta diversity and naive T cell percentage.

Combining a sample-barcoded 5' primer with a J-beta primer mix, a second PCR ran for about 7 to 11 cycles. Each cDNA molecule carried a tag from a template-switch adaptor that contained 12 random nucleotides. TCRdb processed the 5' RACE reads anew with MiXCR; each CDR3 protein has one entry. The sample has 850,000 to 950,000 distinct CDR3 sequences, around 28% seen once; the top ten hold around a sixth. CDR3 size: 15 residues. CDR1 and CDR2 from the germline V gene are SGHTA and FQGNSA. V lost 7 bases, J lost 4 bases, and 19 bases lay in between. Input material: blood. The TCR sequence derives from an elderly woman in good health. The chain couples TRBV7-2 to TRBJ1-2, with D uncertain. CDR3 in amino acids: CASTQTRPGPYGYTF. CDR3 bases: TGTGCCAGCACCCAAACAAGACCGGGCCCCTATGGCTACACCTTC.